These 14 T cell receptor beta chains share one sample of origin, sequenced in a study of blood T cell repertoires in COVID-19. Assay used: immunoSEQ multiplex PCR; TCRdb lists only in-frame clones, some missing. Of 200,000 to 250,000 clones detected, more than 70% appear once; the ten largest clones hold nearly 7.5%. The sequenced sample consisted of PBMCs or T cells enriched from blood (not recorded which). The receptors come from a woman aged 40 to 55 with acute COVID-19.

The chain joins TRBV19 to TRBJ2-5, with TRBD1 identical over 11 bases. Germline CDR1 and CDR2: LNHDA and SQIVND (reference sequence). V trimming: 8 bases; J trimming: 2 bases; junction bases outside the gene matches: 4. The CDR3 has 14 amino acids. CDR3 in amino acids: CASRRDRGQETQYF. CDR3 sequence (DNA): TGTGCCAGTCGAAGGGACAGGGGGCAAGAGACCCAGTACTTC.

The chain uses TRBV23-1 and TRBJ1-1; D unresolved. TRBV23-1 is recorded as an ORF, its role being uncertain. The CDR3 has 12 amino acids. V lost 0 bases to trimming and J lost 10 bases, with 9 bases between them. DNA for the CDR3: TGCGCCAGCAGTCAATCCCGCCAGGCAGCTTTCTTT. Translating it yields CASSQSRQAAFF.

V gene TRBV4-2 combines with J gene TRBJ2-1; 8 bases line up with TRBD2. From germline, CDR1 is LGHNA and CDR2 YNFKEQ. The CDR3 is 16 amino acids. V gave up 0 bases and J gave up 6 bases; unmatched junction bases: 7. The DNA of the CDR3 is TGTGCCAGCAGCCAAGAGAAGGCGGGAGGCCCCAATGAGCAGTTCTTC. Translation gives CASSQEKAGGPNEQFF.

The chain links TRBV24-1 to TRBJ2-3; 7 bases agree with TRBD1. Per the germline V gene, CDR1 is KGHDR and CDR2 is SFDVKD. This CDR3 is 14 amino acids long. V trimming: 8 bases; J trimming: 2 bases; junction bases outside the gene matches: 6. CDR3 coding DNA: TGTGCCACCACGACAGGGACCTCCACAGATACGCAGTATTTT. It codes for CATTTGTSTDTQYF.

The V and J genes are TRBV7-3 and TRBJ2-2, with 8 nucleotides matching TRBD1. Germline V CDR1 and CDR2: SGHTA, FQGTGA. V lost 7 bases to trimming and J lost 5 bases; unmatched junction nucleotides: 12. This CDR3 region has 16 residues. The CDR3 region is CASTLGQALGTGELFF. The CDR3 nucleotides are TGTGCCAGCACCTTGGGACAGGCCTTGGGAACCGGGGAGCTGTTTTTT.

This clone appeared once. The CDR3: CASSLDPEDTQYF. The DNA of the CDR3 is TGTGCCAGCAGCTTAGATCCCGAGGATACGCAGTATTTT. The chain links TRBV11-2 to TRBJ2-3; D ambiguous. The V gene's germline CDR1 is SGHAT and CDR2 FQNNGV. The CDR3 consists of 13 residues. The V end lost 0 bases, the J end lost 6 bases, and 7 bases lay between the germline ends.

V gene TRBV30 combines with J gene TRBJ2-3; D may be TRBD1 (5 bases). Trimming left V 3 bases short and J 6 bases short, with 13 bases between. This CDR3 has 13 residues. In germline, CDR1 is GTSNPN, CDR2 SVGIG (reference sequence). CDR3 DNA: TGTGCCTGGAGCGTCAGGGAAGGGGATACGCAGTATTTT. This codes for CAWSVREGDTQYF.

This clone was detected only once. The J gene is TRBJ1-6, the V gene TRBV30, with a weak D call TRBD1 (5 bases). The CDR3 loop spans 15 amino acids. V was trimmed by 5 bases and J by 0 bases, leaving 11 bases between them. Germline CDR1 is GTSNPN and CDR2 is SVGIG (reference sequence). In nucleotides, the CDR3 is TGTGCCTGGGGGGCGGGGAGCTCCTATAATTCACCCCTCCACTTT. Translation: CAWGAGSSYNSPLHF.

V usage is TRBV5-1 and J usage is TRBJ2-1; 9 nucleotides align to TRBD2. Germline CDR1 SGHRS, CDR2 YFSETQ. V gave up 1 base and J gave up 0 bases; unmatched junction bases: 8. The CDR3 extends over 18 amino acids. CDR3 sequence: CASSLRPSGDRSYNEQFF. The CDR3 region has the DNA TGCGCCAGCAGCTTGCGCCCTAGCGGGGACCGCTCCTACAATGAGCAGTTCTTC.

The rearrangement joins TRBV27 to TRBJ1-6; D perhaps matches TRBD1 (6 bases). Per germline, CDR1 MNHEY and CDR2 SMNVEV (reference sequence). Deletions cut 7 bases from V and 10 bases from J, with 20 bases between. There are 15 residues in the CDR3. The CDR3 sequence is CASKPSGTFLSPLHF. Written as DNA, the CDR3 is TGTGCCAGCAAACCCTCCGGGACATTCCTATCACCCCTCCACTTT.

This clone was observed a few times. The chain links TRBV27 to TRBJ1-2; no reliable D call. The germline V gene encodes CDR1 MNHEY and CDR2 SMNVEV (reference sequence). The V end lost 4 bases, the J end lost 6 bases, and 6 bases lay between the germline ends. There are 11 residues in the CDR3. CDR3 residues: CASSSGDGYTF. The CDR3 bases are TGTGCCAGCAGTTCCGGGGATGGCTACACCTTC.

This chain joins TRBV7-8 and TRBJ2-7, with 8 bases that match TRBD1. J was trimmed by 4 bases and V by 3 bases; bases with no gene match: 8. Germline lookup yields CDR1 SGHVS and CDR2 FQNEAQ. This CDR3 has 15 residues. The CDR3 nucleotides read TGTGCCAGCAGCTTCGGACAGGGACGTACTTACGAGCAGTACTTC. Amino acids: CASSFGQGRTYEQYF.

This clone has just a few counts. This sequence joins TRBV6-5 and TRBJ1-2; D is perhaps TRBD1 (5 bases). The CDR3 contains 15 residues. The V end was cut by 7 bases, the J end by 2 bases, with 17 bases between. The germline V gene has CDR1 MNHEY and CDR2 SVGAGI. The CDR3 region is CASTSRDGGNYGYTF. CDR3 DNA sequence: TGTGCCAGCACCTCCCGAGACGGGGGGAACTATGGCTACACCTTC.

This chain uses TRBV3-1 (or the pseudogene TRBV3-2) with TRBJ2-7; D uncertain. This CDR3 is 12 amino acids long. V was trimmed by 1 base and J by 8 bases, leaving 9 bases between them. Per the germline V gene, CDR1 is LGHDT and CDR2 is YNNKEL (reference sequence). CDR3 DNA: TGTGCCAGCAGCCAAGCGGAGCTGAAGCAGTACTTC. It codes for CASSQAELKQYF.